The present entry profiles one T cell receptor beta chain with its context. Its antigen is unknown. The record originates from a study of cytomegalovirus exposure and HLA in healthy donors. Trimming shortened V by 2 bases and J by 2 bases, and 6 bases separated the two germline ends. The CDR3 totals 13 residues. Germline V gives CDR1 LGHNA, CDR2 YNFKEQ. The protocol was immunoSEQ multiplex PCR, while the TCRdb copy is restricted to in-frame clones and leaves out a portion. Of a few hundred thousand clones listed, around 86% are singletons. General study findings and limits: Rarity held for most TCR sequences, but there were some public TCRs that occurred in many donors. For cytomegalovirus status, the classifier reportedly gave diagnoses with high specificity and sensitivity.

Sequenced sample: PBMCs. The gene calls are TRBV4-2 and TRBJ1-2; D might be TRBD1 (6 bases). This sequence was found in a young woman in good health and CMV-seronegative. In nucleotides, the CDR3 is TGTGCCAGCAGCCAAACAGGGAACTATGGCTACACCTTC. This translates into CASSQTGNYGYTF.